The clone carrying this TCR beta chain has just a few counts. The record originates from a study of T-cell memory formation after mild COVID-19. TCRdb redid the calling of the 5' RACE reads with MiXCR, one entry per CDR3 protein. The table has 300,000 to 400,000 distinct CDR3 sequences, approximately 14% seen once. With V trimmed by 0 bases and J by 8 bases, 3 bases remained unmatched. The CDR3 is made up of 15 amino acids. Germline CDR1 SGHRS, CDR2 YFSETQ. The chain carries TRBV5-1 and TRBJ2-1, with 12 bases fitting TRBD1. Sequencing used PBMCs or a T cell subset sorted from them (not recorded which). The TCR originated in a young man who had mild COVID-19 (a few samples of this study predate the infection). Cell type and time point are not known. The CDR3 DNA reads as TGCGCCAGCAGCTTGGAGGGACAGGGGGCCGATGAGCAGTTCTTC. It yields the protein CASSLEGQGADEQFF.